Each of the 14 T cell receptor beta chains below was sequenced from the same sample in a study of CD8+CD57+ T cells in acquired aplastic anemia. Genomic DNA, serving as template, underwent TCR beta VDJ and CDR3 profiling. Each CDR3 protein is one row after TCRdb ran MiXCR on the reads. Among 150,000 to 200,000 distinct CDR3 sequences listed, approximately 40% were seen once. The sequencing input was sorted CD4+, CD8+, or CD8+CD57+ T cells (not recorded which) from PBMCs. The receptors come from a human donor in good health.

This clonotype was seen only once. The junction departs from germline at one end; a sequencing error may be responsible. The V call is TRBV7-6, the J call TRBJ2-7; D not resolved. The germline V gene has CDR1 SGHVS and CDR2 FNYEAQ. The CDR3 is 13 residues long. CDR3 in DNA: TGTGCCAACAGCGCAAACCCCGCGTACGAGCAGTACTTC. This sequence encodes CANSANPAYEQYF.

The V call is TRBV28, the J call TRBJ2-6; D not resolved. V shed 4 bases and J shed 4 bases, with 8 bases lying between them. The germline V gene has CDR1 MDHEN and CDR2 SYDVKM. The length of the CDR3 is 14 residues. The CDR3 here is CASSSPAGANVLTF. In nucleotides, the CDR3 is TGTGCCAGCAGTTCCCCGGCGGGGGCCAACGTCCTGACTTTC.

The rearrangement uses TRBV18 and TRBJ2-7; no reliable D call. Trimming stripped 2 bases from V and 3 bases from J, with 14 bases between. The CDR3 extends over 15 amino acids. Germline V gene data show CDR1 as KGHSH and CDR2 as LQKENI. CDR3 sequence: CASSPFSGVNYEQYF. The CDR3 DNA reads TGTGCCAGCTCACCATTTAGTGGCGTCAACTACGAGCAGTACTTC.

This clonotype has a count of ten or more. CDR3 sequence: CASTLNSNQPQHF. The DNA of the CDR3 is TGTGCCAGCACCCTTAATAGCAATCAGCCCCAGCATTTT. The V gene is TRBV7-9, the J gene TRBJ1-5, with D unresolved. The CDR3 sequence is 13 residues long. V shed 7 bases and J shed 0 bases, with 7 bases lying between them. Germline V gene sequence: CDR1 SEHNR, CDR2 FQNEAQ (reference sequence).

The chain joins TRBV11-1 to TRBJ1-1; D may be TRBD1 (5 bases). The CDR3 totals 16 residues. Trimming cost V 1 base and J 1 base, with 13 bases left between them. Germline CDR1 is SGHAT and CDR2 is FQDESV (reference sequence). In nucleotides, the CDR3 is TGTGCCAGCAGCTTAGGCAGGGTCCTCCAGAACACTGAAGCTTTCTTT. Amino acids: CASSLGRVLQNTEAFF.

The V gene is TRBV25-1, the J gene TRBJ2-3, with 9 bases aligning to TRBD1. V shed 4 bases and J 2 bases; nucleotides not matched to a gene: 4. Germline V lookup: CDR1 MGHDK, CDR2 SYGVNS. This CDR3 has 15 amino acids. CDR3 bases: TGTGCCAGCAGTGGGGGGACAGGGCACACAGATACGCAGTATTTT. Protein: CASSGGTGHTDTQYF.

There are many counts of this clonotype. The genes are TRBV7-2 and TRBJ2-3; TRBD2 agrees at 13 bases. This CDR3 is 16 amino acids long. V gave up 5 bases and J gave up 1 base; unmatched junction bases: 3. Germline CDR1 and CDR2: SGHTA and FQGNSA. The CDR3 nucleotides read TGTGCCAGCAGCAAAGGGACTAGCGGGGGCACAGATACGCAGTATTTT. Protein product: CASSKGTSGGTDTQYF. The variable domain in full, with the rest retrieved from reference TRBV7-2 and TRBJ2-3, is GAGVSQSPSNKVTEKGKDVELRCDPISGHTALYWYRQSLGQGLEFLIYFQGNSAPDKSGLPSDRFSAERTGGSVSTLTIQRTQQEDSAVYLCASSKGTSGGTDTQYFGPGTRLTVL.

The V and J genes are TRBV5-6 and TRBJ2-7; 12 positions match TRBD1. Germline V gene lookup returns CDR1 SGHDT and CDR2 YYEEEE. V dropped 5 bases and J dropped 5; count of bases not matched to a gene: 20. CDR3 size: 19 residues. The DNA for the CDR3 is TGTGCCAGCAGGCCCCCGGGACAGGGGGCGAGCGGGAGAAGGAACGAGCAGTACTTC. Its translation: CASRPPGQGASGRRNEQYF.

The sample holds many counts of this clonotype. The genes are TRBV6-5 and TRBJ2-7; 7 bases map to TRBD2. The CDR3 has 15 amino acids. Germline loops: CDR1 MNHEY, CDR2 SVGAGI. The V segment lost 0 bases and the J segment 2 bases; nucleotides outside the gene matches: 4. CDR3 loop: CASSYSAGSTYEQYF. The DNA of the CDR3 is TGTGCCAGCAGTTACTCAGCGGGGTCTACCTACGAGCAGTACTTC.

Only one count was recorded for this clonotype. The V gene is TRBV20-1, the J gene TRBJ2-7; the D is unclear. Germline V gives CDR1 DFQATT, CDR2 SNEGSKA (reference sequence). Trimming removed 0 bases at V and 6 bases at J, with 12 bases between. There are 13 residues in the CDR3. CDR3 protein: CSARDQIFREQYF. For the CDR3, the DNA is TGCAGTGCTAGAGATCAAATTTTCCGCGAGCAGTACTTC.

This clonotype showed up many times. The chain uses TRBV9 and TRBJ1-5, with no clear D. The germline gives CDR1 SGDLS, CDR2 YYNGEE. The CDR3 length is 14 residues. Trimming shortened V by 0 bases and J by 2 bases, and 6 bases separated the two germline ends. Here the CDR3 reads CASSVEPGNQPQHF. CDR3 bases: TGTGCCAGCAGCGTAGAGCCAGGCAATCAGCCCCAGCATTTT.

This clonotype appeared once. This chain connects TRBV5-1 to TRBJ2-3; D not resolved. V was pared by 6 bases and J by 0 bases, with 8 bases between. Looked up from germline, CDR1 is SGHRS and CDR2 is YFSETQ. The CDR3 is 13 residues long. The CDR3 DNA reads TGCGCCAGCAAAACCTCTAGCACAGATACGCAGTATTTT. It codes for CASKTSSTDTQYF.

This clonotype was seen many times. The chain is built from TRBV11-2 and TRBJ2-7; TRBD1 aligns across 7 bases. With V trimmed by 6 bases and J by 7 bases, 12 bases remained unmatched. Germline values: CDR1 SGHAT, CDR2 FQNNGV. The CDR3 is 14 amino acids. The CDR3 is CASSLTGKYGEQYF. The DNA for the CDR3 is TGTGCCAGCAGTTTGACAGGGAAATACGGAGAGCAGTACTTC.

As concerns this clonotype: This clone may be a read error of a much larger clone one base away. This sequence joins TRBV12-3 or TRBV12-4 and TRBJ1-5; the D is unclear. The CDR3 runs 14 residues. The CDR3 region is CAISLGLSNQPQHF. Written as DNA, the CDR3 is TGTGCCATCAGTTTAGGGCTTAGCAATCAGCCCCAGCATTTT.